This T cell receptor (beta chain) was sequenced in a study of cytomegalovirus exposure and HLA in healthy donors. The study, taken as a whole, reports: According to an earlier analysis, most TCR beta V segments yielded productive rearrangements about 87% or about 30% of the time. Later analysis placed DRB1 highest and HLA-C lowest in TCR association rates, which differed by HLA locus.

Germline CDR1 and CDR2: ENHRY and SYGVKD. CDR3 length: 15 residues. V lost 6 bases and J lost 0; bases outside the gene matches: 7. It was with 60 Vbeta and 13 Jbeta primers that the PCR ran. Assay: immunoSEQ multiplex PCR; the TCRdb copy retains only in-frame clones and omits some. Its listing shows approximately 40,000 clones. Details on this clone: Its antigen remains unknown.

The sequencing sample was made of PBMCs. This clonotype was obtained from a human donor in good health. The chain is built from TRBV10-3 and TRBJ2-5; TRBD1 agrees at 7 bases. The CDR3 DNA reads as TGTGCCATCAGCAGGGGGACAGCGTACCAAGAGACCCAGTACTTC. As protein: CAISRGTAYQETQYF.